This TCR beta chain is from a study of Ad26.COV2.S vaccination and SARS-CoV-2 variants. Looking at the study overall: Donor joined the COV1001 Ad26.COV2.S trial arm.

The CDR3 covers 17 residues. Germline CDR1 reads MNHEY; CDR2 reads SVGEGT. V lost 0 bases, J lost 6 bases, and 20 bases lay in between. Note on this clone: The antigen is not known.

Treatment here: some 19 received Ad26.COV2.S at low or high dose, single or two shots; 5 received placebo; per-sample allocation not given. Following the first vaccine or placebo injection, samples were taken on day 63. Vaccination employed an Ad26 vector expressing the Wuhan-strain SARS-CoV-2 spike. Only in-frame clones appear in the TCRdb table, and some are missing; sequencing was by immunoSEQ multiplex PCR. Found here are almost 400,000 clones, roughly 90% of them singletons; the top ten hold about 2%. Study results and caveats: Spike-specific responses of CD8+ and CD4+ T cells were reported to display substantial breadth after vaccination. Placebo recipients trailed vaccine recipients in spike-specific TCR breadth.

The origin of this receptor is a person between 18 and 60 years old who received the Ad26.COV2.S COVID-19 vaccine or a placebo. This chain joins TRBV6-2 or TRBV6-3 and TRBJ1-2; a weak D match, TRBD1 (6 bases). The sample in question was peripheral blood, obtained in a trial of Ad26.COV2.S vaccine versus placebo. The CDR3 region has the DNA TGTGCCAGCAGTTACTCGTCATACAGGGCACCCGAGGATGGCTACACCTTC. This encodes CASSYSSYRAPEDGYTF.